This T cell receptor (beta chain) was retrieved from a study of T cell responses to AZD1222 COVID-19 vaccine. TCRdb's copy holds only in-frame clones and misses some; the assay was immunoSEQ multiplex PCR. There are tens of thousands of clones in the sample; approximately 88% occur only once, and roughly 1.3% lies in the top ten. Regarding the study as a whole: A reported finding is that nearly half of spike-specific TCRs target unmutated variant regions.

Worth noting for this clone: Its specificity is unknown.

Deletions cut 4 bases from V and 9 bases from J, with 17 bases between. The CDR3 loop spans 14 amino acids. In germline, CDR1 is SGHRS, CDR2 YFSETQ. The sample here was peripheral blood, taken on day 0 of AZD1222 vaccination. This clonotype originated in an adult in good health. The chain combines TRBV5-1 with TRBJ2-1; D uncertain. CDR3 region: CASSLPTPVGEQFF. As DNA, the CDR3 is TGCGCCAGCAGCCTTCCGACCCCGGTTGGTGAGCAGTTCTTC.